These 21 T cell receptor beta chains came from one sample sequenced in a study of blood T cells in healthy people across ages. With a J-beta primer mix and a sample-barcoded 5' primer, a second PCR ran about 6 to 11 cycles. MiXCR was run by TCRdb on the 5' RACE reads, yielding one entry per CDR3 protein. The repertoire consists of about 640,000 distinct CDR3 sequences, with approximately 59% occurring once and the leading ten covering over 35%. Sequencing was performed on blood. The receptors stem from a man aged 55 to 70 in good health.

The chain joins TRBV20-1 to TRBJ1-2, with unresolved D. V was trimmed by 6 bases and J by 1 base, leaving 18 bases between them. The CDR3 is made up of 15 amino acids. Germline V gene lookup returns CDR1 DFQATT and CDR2 SNEGSKA (reference sequence). The CDR3 region has the DNA TGCAGTGCCGAATCCCCTTGGGAACTTAACTATGGCTACACCTTC. It translates to CSAESPWELNYGYTF.

The chain has TRBV11-2 and TRBJ2-7; 10 bases agree with TRBD1. The trim removed 2 bases at V and 5 bases at J, leaving 6 bases unmatched. The CDR3 covers 15 residues. CDR1 is SGHAT, CDR2 FQNNGV, per germline. In nucleotides, the CDR3 is TGTGCCAGCAGCTTAAGGGACAGGGGCCTGGACGAGCAGTACTTC. Translating it yields CASSLRDRGLDEQYF.

The chain combines TRBV20-1 with TRBJ1-2; D call uncertain. There are 13 residues in the CDR3. Between the trimmed V and J ends, which lost 3 bases and 2 bases, there was a span of 10 bases. Germline V CDR1 and CDR2: DFQATT, SNEGSKA (reference sequence). The CDR3 sequence is CSASSTANYGYTF. Written as DNA, the CDR3 is TGCAGTGCTAGCTCTACAGCGAACTATGGCTACACCTTC.

This sequence joins TRBV6-5 and TRBJ1-2, with TRBD1 identical over 8 bases. The CDR3 runs 16 residues. Trimming cost V 5 bases and J 0 bases; bases outside gene matches: 8. Per the germline V gene, CDR1 is MNHEY and CDR2 is SVGAGI. CDR3 nucleotide sequence: TGTGCCAGCAGTGCTCGAACAGGGGGAGCTAACTATGGCTACACCTTC. Translated, it gives CASSARTGGANYGYTF.

CDR3 nucleotide sequence: TGTGCCAGCAGCCCTACCTCAGGGATATCAAGGTACGAGCAGTACTTC. Amino acid sequence: CASSPTSGISRYEQYF. This chain uses TRBV9 with TRBJ2-7, with a weak D call TRBD1 (5 bases). The CDR3 is made up of 16 amino acids. V was clipped by 4 bases and J by 4 bases, with 21 bases between them. Germline CDR1 is SGDLS and CDR2 is YYNGEE.

This sequence joins TRBV20-1 and TRBJ1-5, with 8 bases identical to TRBD1. In germline, CDR1 is DFQATT, CDR2 SNEGSKA (reference sequence). This CDR3 region has 14 residues. Germline trimming cut 3 bases from V and 4 bases from J; bases unmatched to any gene: 5. DNA for the CDR3: TGCAGTGCTAGTTCGGGACAGGTTAATCAGCCCCAGCATTTT. It encodes CSASSGQVNQPQHF.

This chain connects TRBV6-2 or TRBV6-3 to TRBJ2-1; 8 positions agree with TRBD2. The length of the CDR3 is 16 residues. Germline V gene lookup returns CDR1 MNHEY and CDR2 SVGEGT. Unmatched junction bases numbered 8, after V lost 6 bases and J lost 1 base. The CDR3 region is CASSPLGGGSYNEQFF. CDR3 nucleotides: TGTGCCAGCAGCCCCCTCGGGGGGGGATCCTACAATGAGCAGTTCTTC.

The rearrangement uses TRBV6-1 and TRBJ1-1; weak D call: TRBD1 (5 bases). The V end was cut by 6 bases, the J end by 6 bases, with 8 bases between. The CDR3 is 11 amino acids. Germline V gene lookup returns CDR1 MNHNS and CDR2 SASEGT. CDR3 DNA sequence: TGTGCCAGCAGGGCAGGGCCTGAAGCTTTCTTT. It specifies CASRAGPEAFF.

This clonotype came up many times. The DNA for the CDR3 is TGTGCCAGCAGCTTACAGGGGGGTATGAACACTGAAGCTTTCTTT. Encoded protein: CASSLQGGMNTEAFF. The chain employs TRBV7-2 and TRBJ1-1; TRBD1 matches 7 bases. V shed 2 bases, J shed 0 bases, and the junction held 3 bases outside the gene matches. The CDR3 sequence is 15 residues long. Germline V lookup: CDR1 SGHTA, CDR2 FQGNSA.

The chain uses TRBV10-3 and TRBJ2-7; 7 bases line up with TRBD1. V was pared by 3 bases and J by 7 bases, with 9 bases of the junction left unmatched. Germline V gives CDR1 ENHRY, CDR2 SYGVKD. The CDR3 contains 14 residues. CDR3 amino acids: CAISEQGPSGEQYF. CDR3 coding DNA: TGTGCCATCAGTGAACAGGGGCCCTCGGGAGAGCAGTACTTC.

There are a few counts of this clonotype. The chain uses TRBV12-3 or TRBV12-4 and TRBJ2-5; TRBD1 agrees at 11 bases. This CDR3 spans 14 amino acids. The J segment lost 4 bases and the V segment lost 6 bases, leaving 4 bases of the junction unmatched. The CDR3 reads CASRAGTGGETQYF. CDR3 sequence (DNA): TGTGCCAGCAGGGCGGGGACAGGGGGAGAGACCCAGTACTTC.

V and J are TRBV7-9 and TRBJ1-2; D not certain. V was shortened by 7 bases and J by 0 bases, with 15 bases between the two germline ends. Germline-derived CDR1 and CDR2 are SEHNR and FQNEAQ (reference sequence). This CDR3 contains 15 residues. Here the CDR3 reads CASTSYTTSNYGYTF. CDR3 nucleotide sequence: TGTGCCAGCACCTCCTACACAACTTCTAACTATGGCTACACCTTC. Full variable domain (missing parts from reference TRBV7-9 and TRBJ1-2): DTGVSQNPRHKITKRGQNVTFRCDPISEHNRLYWYRQTLGQGPEFLTYFQNEAQLEKSRLLSDRFSAERPKGSFSTLEIQRTEQGDSAMYLCASTSYTTSNYGYTFGSGTRLTVV.

The CDR3: CASSLNRGSNYGYTF. The CDR3 region has the DNA TGCGCCAGCAGCTTAAACAGGGGAAGTAACTATGGCTACACCTTC. The chain has TRBV5-1 and TRBJ1-2, with 7 bases fitting TRBD1. Per germline, CDR1 SGHRS and CDR2 YFSETQ. V dropped 2 bases and J dropped 1; count of bases not matched to a gene: 5. The CDR3 is made up of 15 amino acids.

The chain joins TRBV7-2 to TRBJ2-3; maybe TRBD1 (6 bases). Germline V gives CDR1 SGHTA, CDR2 FQGNSA. The CDR3 loop spans 15 amino acids. The V end lost 6 bases, the J end lost 5 bases, and 18 bases lay between the germline ends. Written as DNA, the CDR3 is TGTGCCAGCAGGCACAGGGAAGGGACCGGAGATACGCAGTATTTT. Protein sequence: CASRHREGTGDTQYF.

The rearrangement links TRBV12-3 or TRBV12-4 to TRBJ2-3, with D maybe TRBD2 (6 bases). This CDR3 is built from 14 residues. V was shortened by 6 bases and J by 2 bases, with 12 bases between the two germline ends. The CDR3 DNA sequence: TGTGCCAGCAGACACATAGCGGACACAGATACGCAGTATTTT. It translates to CASRHIADTDTQYF.

The table lists this clonotype with a few counts. The V call is TRBV12-5, the J call TRBJ1-2, with D maybe TRBD1 (6 bases). The germline V gene has CDR1 LGHNT and CDR2 FRNRAP. This CDR3 comprises 15 residues. V was clipped by 0 bases and J by 4 bases, with 12 bases between them. CDR3 region: CASGLVRQDLYGYTF. Here the CDR3 DNA reads TGTGCTAGTGGTTTGGTTAGACAGGATCTCTATGGCTACACCTTC.

There are a few counts of this clonotype. The chain is built from TRBV6-1 and TRBJ2-7, with TRBD1 as a possible D gene (5 bases). V dropped 6 bases and J dropped 5 bases, with 8 bases sitting between them. Germline assignment: CDR1 MNHNS and CDR2 SASEGT. The CDR3 consists of 11 residues. Here the CDR3 DNA reads TGTGCCAGCAGAGACAGCCACGAGCAGTACTTC. It codes for CASRDSHEQYF.

This chain links TRBV5-1 with TRBJ2-3; the D call may be TRBD1 or TRBD2 (5 bases each). Trimming stripped 0 bases from V and 0 bases from J, with 11 bases between. Germline loops: CDR1 SGHRS, CDR2 YFSETQ. The CDR3 length is 16 residues. The CDR3 region is CASSLEGSASTDTQYF. CDR3 coding DNA: TGCGCCAGCAGCTTGGAGGGGAGCGCTAGCACAGATACGCAGTATTTT.

There are a few counts of this clonotype. J is TRBJ1-1 and V is TRBV21-1; TRBD1 reflects the table's D call only, with no check against the DNA. TRBV21-1 is annotated as a pseudogene. The CDR3 is 17 residues long. The CDR3 reads CASSRWAGEVGNTEAFF. CDR3 in DNA: TGTGCCAGCAGCCGATGGGCGGGGGAAGTAGGGAACACTGAAGCTTTCTTT.

This clonotype was detected only a few times. This sequence joins TRBV5-1 and TRBJ2-7; 11 nucleotides agree with TRBD2. This CDR3 is 16 amino acids long. J was trimmed by 2 bases and V by 2 bases; bases with no gene match: 6. The germline V gene has CDR1 SGHRS and CDR2 YFSETQ. CDR3 in amino acids: CASSFSSGGLPYEQYF. CDR3 bases: TGCGCCAGCAGCTTTTCTAGCGGGGGGCTTCCCTACGAGCAGTACTTC. Filled out from reference TRBV5-1 and TRBJ2-7, the complete variable domain reads KAGVTQTPRYLIKTRGQQVTLSCSPISGHRSVSWYQQTPGQGLQFLFEYFSETQRNKGNFPGRFSGRQFSNSRSEMNVSTLELGDSALYLCASSFSSGGLPYEQYFGPGTRLTVT.

This chain uses TRBV20-1 with TRBJ1-1; a possible D gene is TRBD1 (6 bases). The CDR3 consists of 14 residues. CDR1 and CDR2 from the germline V gene are DFQATT and SNEGSKA (reference sequence). CDR3 coding DNA: TGCACCTGTACGACGGGACACTTGAACACTGAAGCTTTCTTT. Its protein product is CTCTTGHLNTEAFF.